These T cell receptor beta chains were read from a single sample in a study of blood T cell dynamics during melanoma immunotherapy. TCRdb's table, derived via immunoSEQ multiplex PCR, lists solely in-frame clones and lacks some. The table records roughly 15,000 clones, about 84% of them present only once. The specimen was blood, collected from a patient treated with checkpoint blockade. The receptors stem from a human donor with melanoma. Both conserved end residues are part of each CDR3. D genes are given only for firm matches. Clone size is given for some rows only: seen once, a few or many times, or a class if the clone is expanded.

V	J	D	size	CDR3	DNA
TRBV18	TRBJ1-5	.	.	CASSPRQASNQPQHF	TGTGCCAGCTCACCACGCCAGGCAAGCAATCAGCCCCAGCATTTT
TRBV29-1	TRBJ2-3	.	.	CSVEDPRARGHTDTQYF	TGCAGCGTTGAAGATCCGCGGGCACGGGGGCATACAGATACGCAGTATTTT
TRBV6-6	TRBJ1-2	.	.	CASSQGNPYGYTF	TGTGCCAGCAGTCAGGGGAATCCCTATGGCTACACCTTC
TRBV7-9	TRBJ2-1	TRBD2	.	CASSLVTSFEQFF	TGTGCCAGCAGCTTGGTGACTAGCTTTGAGCAGTTCTTC
TRBV27	TRBJ2-7	.	.	CASSSLTGTALYEQYF	TGTGCCAGCAGTTCACTGACAGGTACAGCTTTATACGAGCAGTACTTC
TRBV5-1	TRBJ2-1	TRBD2	once	CASSVSGGEWNEQFF	TGCGCCAGCAGCGTAAGCGGGGGGGAGTGGAATGAGCAGTTCTTC
TRBV6-5	TRBJ2-2	TRBD1	.	CASRQQGAATGELFF	TGTGCCAGCAGGCAACAGGGGGCCGCCACCGGGGAGCTGTTTTTT
TRBV19	TRBJ1-1	.	few	CASILWGARGTEAFF	TGTGCCAGTATCTTATGGGGGGCGCGTGGTACTGAAGCTTTCTTT
TRBV7-6	TRBJ1-6	TRBD1	few	CASSFGQGAGSPLHF	TGTGCCAGCAGCTTCGGACAGGGGGCTGGGTCACCCCTCCACTTT
TRBV6-5	TRBJ2-2	TRBD2	.	CASSYSQGGAAGELFF	TGTGCCAGCAGTTACTCGCAGGGAGGGGCGGCCGGGGAGCTGTTTTTT
TRBV15	TRBJ2-5	.	.	CATSRDRGSETQYF	TGTGCCACCAGCAGAGATAGAGGGTCGGAGACCCAGTACTTC
TRBV5-1	TRBJ2-7	.	.	CASSLYYEQYF	TGCGCCAGCAGCTTGTATTACGAGCAGTACTTC
TRBV4-2	TRBJ1-4	.	.	CASSQVVGGNEKLFF	TGTGCCAGCAGCCAAGTTGTAGGGGGTAATGAAAAACTGTTTTTT
TRBV6-1	TRBJ1-2	TRBD1	.	CASSTRDSLYGYTF	TGTGCCAGCAGTACCCGGGACAGCCTCTATGGCTACACCTTC
TRBV7-6	TRBJ2-7	TRBD1	.	CASSYGQGLDEQYF	TGTGCCAGCAGCTACGGACAGGGGCTAGACGAGCAGTACTTC
TRBV19	TRBJ2-1	.	.	CASSIDWGSSYNEQFF	TGTGCCAGTAGTATAGATTGGGGGAGCTCCTACAATGAGCAGTTCTTC
TRBV6-1	TRBJ2-5	.	.	CASSEAGAQETQYF	TGTGCCAGCAGTGAAGCAGGGGCCCAAGAGACCCAGTACTTC
TRBV7-3	TRBJ2-3	.	.	CASSLMVATTDTQYF	TGTGCCAGCAGCTTAATGGTAGCTACTACAGATACGCAGTATTTT
TRBV2	TRBJ2-3	TRBD2	.	CASSETSGGPTTQYF	TGTGCCAGCAGTGAAACTAGCGGGGGCCCGACTACGCAGTATTTT
TRBV29-1	TRBJ2-5	.	.	CSVGRAQETQYF	TGCAGCGTCGGACGGGCCCAAGAGACCCAGTACTTC
TRBV19	TRBJ2-5	.	.	CASSTTHRGGETQYF	TGTGCCAGTAGTACCACTCACCGAGGCGGAGAGACCCAGTACTTC
TRBV4-1	TRBJ1-1	.	medium-sized	CASSQVGENTEAFF	TGCGCCAGCAGCCAAGTCGGGGAGAACACTGAAGCTTTCTTT
TRBV27	TRBJ1-3	.	.	CASSLLDGNTIYF	TGTGCCAGCAGTTTGCTGGATGGAAACACCATATATTTT
TRBV7-2	TRBJ1-5	.	.	CASSPRYSNQPQHF	TGTGCCAGCAGCCCACGCTATAGCAATCAGCCCCAGCATTTT
TRBV6-5	TRBJ1-5	.	few	CASSSFVGRQPQHF	TGTGCCAGCAGTTCATTTGTGGGTCGTCAGCCCCAGCATTTT
TRBV7-2	TRBJ1-6	.	.	CASSALGVGYSPLHF	TGTGCCAGCAGCGCCCTGGGAGTGGGCTATTCACCCCTCCACTTT
TRBV7-8	TRBJ2-7	TRBD2	.	CASSFASGGYEQYF	TGTGCCAGCAGCTTCGCTAGCGGGGGCTACGAGCAGTACTTC
TRBV2	TRBJ2-3	.	.	CASSLIGDTQYF	TGTGCCAGCAGCCTAATCGGAGATACGCAGTATTTT
TRBV6-1	TRBJ2-1	.	.	CASRDDPSSYNEQFF	TGTGCCAGCAGGGACGACCCGAGCTCCTACAATGAGCAGTTCTTC
TRBV6-5	TRBJ1-3	TRBD1	.	CASSRDSSGNTIYF	TGTGCCAGCAGCCGGGACAGCTCTGGAAACACCATATATTTT
TRBV27	TRBJ2-7	.	.	CASSFLGANYEQYF	TGTGCCAGCAGTTTTTTGGGGGCCAACTACGAGCAGTACTTC
TRBV9	TRBJ1-1	.	.	CASSVVAGRTEAFF	TGTGCCAGCAGCGTAGTTGCGGGGAGAACTGAAGCTTTCTTT
TRBV30	TRBJ1-6	.	few	CAWSINGRVNSPLHF	TGTGCCTGGAGCATAAACGGACGGGTGAATTCACCCCTCCACTTT
TRBV6-1	TRBJ1-6	.	.	CASSGPRLGGSYNSPLHF	TGTGCCAGCAGTGGGCCCAGGTTAGGGGGCTCCTATAATTCACCCCTCCACTTT
TRBV7-8	TRBJ1-6	.	.	CASSPQWVGYNSPLHF	TGTGCCAGCAGCCCCCAGTGGGTAGGCTATAATTCACCCCTCCACTTT
TRBV5-1	TRBJ2-3	TRBD2	.	CASSLTSGGVADTQYF	TGCGCCAGCAGCTTGACTAGCGGGGGGGTTGCAGATACGCAGTATTTT
TRBV7-7	TRBJ2-5	TRBD2	.	CASSLRGSSGGNQETQYF	TGTGCCAGCAGCTTAAGGGGATCTAGCGGGGGTAACCAAGAGACCCAGTACTTC
TRBV5-4	TRBJ1-1	.	.	CASSLGALTEAFF	TGTGCCAGCAGCTTGGGGGCATTGACTGAAGCTTTCTTT
TRBV4-2	TRBJ1-2	.	.	CASSFTGWNGYTF	TGTGCCAGCAGCTTCACAGGGTGGAATGGCTACACCTTC
TRBV11-2	TRBJ1-2	TRBD1	.	CASSLEPGQGYGYTF	TGTGCCAGCAGCCTCGAACCGGGACAGGGCTATGGCTACACCTTC
TRBV27	TRBJ1-4	TRBD1	.	CASSLSAQGGNEKLFF	TGTGCCAGCAGTTTATCAGCCCAGGGGGGAAATGAAAAACTGTTTTTT
TRBV20-1	TRBJ1-2	.	.	CSARTDYGYTF	TGCAGTGCTAGGACTGACTATGGCTACACCTTC
TRBV5-6	TRBJ2-7	TRBD1	.	CASSPGTGGYEQYF	TGTGCCAGCAGCCCCGGGACAGGGGGCTACGAGCAGTACTTC
TRBV4-1	TRBJ1-6	.	.	CASSPLSGTLDNSPLHF	TGCGCCAGCAGCCCGCTCTCCGGGACCCTGGATAATTCACCCCTCCACTTT
TRBV4-1	TRBJ1-2	.	.	CASSQAQGGYGYTF	TGCGCCAGCAGCCAGGCACAGGGAGGCTATGGCTACACCTTC
TRBV5-1	TRBJ2-7	.	.	CASSLGQDLYEQYF	TGCGCCAGCAGCTTGGGACAGGACCTCTACGAGCAGTACTTC
TRBV7-9	TRBJ1-2	.	.	CASSLAGEGPANYGYTF	TGTGCCAGCAGCTTAGCAGGGGAAGGACCAGCTAACTATGGCTACACCTTC
TRBV10-2	TRBJ2-2	.	.	CASSDGGGTGELFF	TGCGCCAGCAGTGACGGAGGGGGGACCGGGGAGCTGTTTTTT
TRBV29-1	TRBJ2-7	.	.	CSVELLGQDYEQYF	TGCAGCGTTGAACTATTGGGGCAGGACTACGAGCAGTACTTC
TRBV30	TRBJ2-5	.	.	CAWSGQETQYF	TGTGCCTGGAGTGGGCAAGAGACCCAGTACTTC
TRBV5-6	TRBJ2-1	TRBD2	.	CASSRPTSGGEQFF	TGTGCCAGCAGCCGTCCGACTAGCGGGGGGGAGCAGTTCTTC